Listed below are T cell receptor beta chains from one sample, sequenced in a study of blood T cell repertoires in COVID-19. Assay used: immunoSEQ multiplex PCR; TCRdb lists only in-frame clones, some missing. The sample records some 250,000 clones, just under 90% being singletons. The specimen sequenced was PBMCs or T cells enriched from blood (not recorded which). The source is a woman in her 30s with acute COVID-19. The CDR3 runs from the conserved cysteine through the conserved F or W. D genes are given only for firm matches. Size values are once, few and many counts, or a class for expanded clones, and some rows have none.

d_call: TRBD1
clone_size: NA
v_call: TRBV28
j_call: TRBJ2-7
cdr3_aa: CASSPSGGGRYEQYF
cdr3_nt: TGTGCCAGCAGTCCGTCAGGGGGTGGAAGGTACGAGCAGTACTTC

d_call: TRBD1
clone_size: once
v_call: TRBV7-2
j_call: TRBJ1-2
cdr3_aa: CASSYPGQYYGYTF
cdr3_nt: TGTGCCAGCAGTTATCCGGGACAGTACTATGGCTACACCTTC

d_call: NA
clone_size: NA
v_call: TRBV28
j_call: TRBJ2-2
cdr3_aa: CASSLRDRHTGELFF
cdr3_nt: TGTGCCAGCAGTTTGCGGGACAGACACACCGGGGAGCTGTTTTTT

d_call: TRBD1
clone_size: NA
v_call: TRBV27
j_call: TRBJ1-6
cdr3_aa: CASSTRQGPRVSPLHF
cdr3_nt: TGTGCCAGCAGTACCCGACAGGGGCCGAGGGTTTCACCCCTCCACTTT

d_call: NA
clone_size: few
v_call: TRBV15
j_call: TRBJ2-5
cdr3_aa: CATSRDTPQGETQYF
cdr3_nt: TGTGCCACCAGCAGAGATACCCCACAGGGAGAGACCCAGTACTTC

d_call: NA
clone_size: NA
v_call: TRBV10-2
j_call: TRBJ2-7
cdr3_aa: CASSAIAGWDYEQYF
cdr3_nt: TGCGCCAGCAGTGCGATAGCAGGGTGGGACTACGAGCAGTACTTC

d_call: NA
clone_size: NA
v_call: TRBV19
j_call: TRBJ1-1
cdr3_aa: CASSIWTQGTEAFF
cdr3_nt: TGTGCCAGTAGTATTTGGACCCAGGGGACTGAAGCTTTCTTT

d_call: NA
clone_size: NA
v_call: TRBV6-1
j_call: TRBJ2-7
cdr3_aa: CASSEKKGTSSYEQYF
cdr3_nt: TGTGCCAGCAGTGAAAAAAAGGGGACAAGCTCCTACGAGCAGTACTTC

d_call: TRBD1
clone_size: NA
v_call: TRBV10-3
j_call: TRBJ1-1
cdr3_aa: CAISPGTGNPEGTEAFF
cdr3_nt: TGTGCCATCAGTCCCGGGACAGGGAACCCCGAAGGGACTGAAGCTTTCTTT

d_call: TRBD1
clone_size: NA
v_call: TRBV2
j_call: TRBJ1-5
cdr3_aa: CASSSDRGNQPQHF
cdr3_nt: TGTGCCAGCAGTAGCGACAGGGGCAATCAGCCCCAGCATTTT

d_call: TRBD2
clone_size: NA
v_call: TRBV24-1
j_call: TRBJ2-5
cdr3_aa: CATSGKTGTSGQETQYF
cdr3_nt: TGTGCCACCAGTGGCAAAACCGGGACTAGCGGACAAGAGACCCAGTACTTC

d_call: NA
clone_size: NA
v_call: TRBV6-6
j_call: TRBJ1-5
cdr3_aa: CASSPSDGKGRPQHF
cdr3_nt: TGTGCCAGCAGTCCATCGGACGGAAAAGGGAGGCCCCAGCATTTT

d_call: TRBD1
clone_size: NA
v_call: TRBV5-4
j_call: TRBJ2-1
cdr3_aa: CASSQDPNRGNEQFF
cdr3_nt: TGTGCCAGCAGCCAGGACCCCAACAGGGGGAATGAGCAGTTCTTC

d_call: TRBD1
clone_size: NA
v_call: TRBV5-1
j_call: TRBJ1-6
cdr3_aa: CASSAHTGTGDNSPLHF
cdr3_nt: TGCGCCAGCAGCGCACATACCGGGACAGGAGATAATTCACCCCTCCACTTT

d_call: NA
clone_size: once
v_call: TRBV14
j_call: TRBJ1-6
cdr3_aa: CASSQTGSPLHF
cdr3_nt: TGTGCCAGCAGCCAAACTGGTTCACCCCTCCACTTT

d_call: TRBD1
clone_size: NA
v_call: TRBV7-6
j_call: TRBJ2-7
cdr3_aa: CASSLAPGQGSEQYF
cdr3_nt: TGTGCCAGCAGCTTAGCGCCGGGACAGGGTTCCGAGCAGTACTTC

d_call: TRBD1
clone_size: few
v_call: TRBV5-1
j_call: TRBJ1-2
cdr3_aa: CASSRAGGESRKGYTF
cdr3_nt: TGCGCCAGCAGTAGGGCAGGGGGCGAGAGCCGTAAAGGCTACACCTTC

d_call: TRBD2
clone_size: NA
v_call: TRBV5-1
j_call: TRBJ2-1
cdr3_aa: CASSGPWSSGGKHRQFF
cdr3_nt: TGCGCCAGCAGCGGGCCTTGGTCTAGCGGGGGGAAACATCGGCAGTTCTTC

d_call: NA
clone_size: NA
v_call: TRBV29-1
j_call: TRBJ2-3
cdr3_aa: CSVPALTSAQYF
cdr3_nt: TGCAGCGTGCCCGCGCTTACTTCTGCGCAGTATTTT

d_call: TRBD2
clone_size: NA
v_call: TRBV4-1
j_call: TRBJ2-1
cdr3_aa: CASSQGGGNYNEQFF
cdr3_nt: TGCGCCAGCAGCCAAGGCGGGGGTAACTACAATGAGCAGTTCTTC

d_call: NA
clone_size: NA
v_call: TRBV18
j_call: TRBJ2-5
cdr3_aa: CASSQRDQETQYF
cdr3_nt: TGTGCCAGCTCCCAGCGGGACCAAGAGACCCAGTACTTC

d_call: TRBD1
clone_size: NA
v_call: TRBV18
j_call: TRBJ1-6
cdr3_aa: CASSPPGGSPLHF
cdr3_nt: TGTGCCAGCTCACCCCCAGGGGGCTCACCCCTCCACTTT

d_call: NA
clone_size: NA
v_call: TRBV3-1/TRBV3-2
j_call: TRBJ2-1
cdr3_aa: CASSRNGGDEQFF
cdr3_nt: TGTGCCAGCAGCCGAAACGGGGGTGATGAGCAGTTCTTC

d_call: TRBD1
clone_size: NA
v_call: TRBV7-2
j_call: TRBJ2-5
cdr3_aa: CASSRRLAGQGIGETQYF
cdr3_nt: TGTGCCAGCAGCCGTCGATTGGCCGGACAGGGGATAGGAGAGACCCAGTACTTC

d_call: NA
clone_size: NA
v_call: TRBV9
j_call: TRBJ1-5
cdr3_aa: CASSVAGGSNQPQHF
cdr3_nt: TGTGCCAGCAGCGTAGCGGGGGGAAGCAATCAGCCCCAGCATTTT

d_call: TRBD1
clone_size: NA
v_call: TRBV2
j_call: TRBJ2-7
cdr3_aa: CASSRTGVTYEQYF
cdr3_nt: TGTGCCAGCAGTAGGACAGGGGTCACTTACGAGCAGTACTTC

d_call: TRBD2
clone_size: NA
v_call: TRBV5-4
j_call: TRBJ2-1
cdr3_aa: CASSGGVGSYNEQFF
cdr3_nt: TGTGCCAGCAGCGGGGGGGTAGGCTCCTACAATGAGCAGTTCTTC

d_call: NA
clone_size: NA
v_call: TRBV19
j_call: TRBJ2-7
cdr3_aa: CASSMGLYEQYF
cdr3_nt: TGTGCCAGTAGTATGGGCCTCTACGAGCAGTACTTC

d_call: NA
clone_size: few
v_call: TRBV5-1
j_call: TRBJ1-3
cdr3_aa: CASSLAGEGNTIYF
cdr3_nt: TGCGCCAGCAGCTTGGCCGGGGAAGGAAACACCATATATTTT

d_call: TRBD2
clone_size: NA
v_call: TRBV9
j_call: TRBJ2-3
cdr3_aa: CASSEGLAGASYTDTQYF
cdr3_nt: TGTGCCAGCAGCGAGGGACTAGCGGGGGCCTCCTACACAGATACGCAGTATTTT

d_call: NA
clone_size: NA
v_call: TRBV7-3
j_call: TRBJ2-2
cdr3_aa: CASSRLARQGSGELFF
cdr3_nt: TGTGCCAGCAGCCGGCTGGCTAGGCAGGGGAGCGGGGAGCTGTTTTTT

d_call: TRBD1
clone_size: NA
v_call: TRBV2
j_call: TRBJ2-7
cdr3_aa: CASSKRTGGEQYF
cdr3_nt: TGTGCCAGCAGTAAGCGGACAGGGGGAGAGCAGTACTTC

d_call: TRBD1
clone_size: NA
v_call: TRBV19
j_call: TRBJ1-1
cdr3_aa: CASSKTGAVTEAFF
cdr3_nt: TGTGCCAGTAGTAAAACAGGGGCGGTCACTGAAGCTTTCTTT